This section outlines one T cell receptor (beta chain) sequence together with its context. This record belongs to a study of blood T cell repertoires in COVID-19. At the level of the study: Acute and convalescent COVID-19 specimens originated in the United States, Italy and Spain. In each case, the material was cDNA or gDNA derived from T cells, B-cell-depleted T cells, or PBMCs.

As originally analysed: Amplification of reference gene primers provided the estimated nucleated cell counts. Clones were sequenced by immunoSEQ multiplex PCR, and TCRdb holds only the in-frame ones, with some missing. Clone size and the V and J calls come from that table; the DNA yielded D and trimming. The profile shows approximately 46,000 clones, around 85% of them singletons. Germline lookup yields CDR1 MNHEY and CDR2 SVGAGI. The junction had 7 bases not matched to a gene; V was cut back by 3 bases and J by 5 bases. The CDR3 has 15 residues. The chain recombines TRBV6-5 with TRBJ2-5, with TRBD1 matching over 9 bases. The receptor was derived from a man aged 55 to 69 with acute or convalescent COVID-19. Sequenced input: peripheral blood. CDR3 protein: CASSYLTGGGETQYF. In nucleotides, the CDR3 is TGTGCCAGCAGTTATCTAACAGGGGGCGGGGAGACCCAGTACTTC.